The clone carrying this T cell receptor (beta chain) was detected many times. The antigen is unknown. One entry per CDR3 protein results from TCRdb running MiXCR on the 5' RACE reads. Among fewer than 90,000 distinct CDR3 sequences listed, 10% were seen once. 2 million PBMCs stored at -80 C were the source of the unsorted libraries. The length of the CDR3 is 15 residues. Germline CDR1 and CDR2: MNHEY and SVGEGT. The ends lost 0 bases at V and 6 bases at J; junction bases unmatched: 1. This entry belongs to a study of neurological immune-mediated disorders. Study outcomes and limitations: HTLV-1-associated myelopathy displayed the greatest TCR clonal expansion, and multiple sclerosis exhibited the smallest, lower than that of healthy controls. Subjects shared no identical expanded-clone CDR3 amino acid sequences, suggesting private TCR-beta repertoires in all groups.

The source of this sequence is a man in his forties in good health. The chain carries TRBV6-2 or TRBV6-3 and TRBJ2-7; 14 bases are shared with TRBD2. Input material: PBMCs. CDR3 amino acids: CASSYSGLAGVEQYF. DNA for the CDR3: TGTGCCAGCAGTTACTCGGGACTAGCGGGAGTCGAGCAGTACTTC.